A selection of T cell receptor beta chains follows, all from one sample in a study of shared clonotypes between healthy human individuals. Assay: immunoSEQ multiplex PCR; the TCRdb copy retains only in-frame clones and omits some. Of millions of clones listed, approximately 95% were seen once; the top ten hold roughly 0.36%. The sample consisted of naive CD4+ T cells from PBMCs. The origin of the receptors is a man aged 18 to 29 in good health. Some clones in this sample may be carry-over from other donors' samples. CDR3s include the opening cysteine and the closing phenylalanine or tryptophan. Each record gives: V gene, clone size, J gene, CDR3 protein. The size entry is marked missing in some rows and otherwise reads once, few, many or a size class.

TRBV29-1,NA,TRBJ1-2,CSAKRDGGRGYGYTF
TRBV5-1,NA,TRBJ2-3,CASSWGGSDTQYF
TRBV9,once,TRBJ2-3,CASSASFSGDTQYF
TRBV9,NA,TRBJ2-7,CASSAGLAGPQGEQYF
TRBV23-1,NA,TRBJ1-5,CASSQSKGRARNQPQHF
TRBV7-2,NA,TRBJ2-5,CASSRTREETQYF
TRBV28,NA,TRBJ2-1,CASNGGRNNEQFF
TRBV20-1,NA,TRBJ2-5,CSATLRETQYF
TRBV6-1,NA,TRBJ2-1,CASSRTSGTGNEQFF
TRBV7-2,once,TRBJ2-1,CASGPYNEQFF
TRBV5-1,NA,TRBJ1-4,CASTPGGGWNEKLFF
TRBV6-1,once,TRBJ1-1,CASRTAAMNTEAFF
TRBV6-1,NA,TRBJ2-1,CASSEQGTGSYNEQFF
TRBV19,NA,TRBJ2-3,CASSSLTRGSQYF
TRBV12-5,NA,TRBJ2-3,CASGLGLAGPSTDTQYF
TRBV7-6,NA,TRBJ1-1,CASSLQGTKAYSEAFF
TRBV18,NA,TRBJ2-1,CASSPLGGLAGNEQFF
TRBV30,NA,TRBJ2-2,CAWSVQGGTGELFF
TRBV27,few,TRBJ1-1,CASSPGGTEAFF
TRBV6-1,NA,TRBJ1-1,CASSEEWGRAFF
TRBV6-5,NA,TRBJ2-7,CASRDRDRGAYEQYF
TRBV11-1,NA,TRBJ2-5,CASSRRTSGRSETQYF